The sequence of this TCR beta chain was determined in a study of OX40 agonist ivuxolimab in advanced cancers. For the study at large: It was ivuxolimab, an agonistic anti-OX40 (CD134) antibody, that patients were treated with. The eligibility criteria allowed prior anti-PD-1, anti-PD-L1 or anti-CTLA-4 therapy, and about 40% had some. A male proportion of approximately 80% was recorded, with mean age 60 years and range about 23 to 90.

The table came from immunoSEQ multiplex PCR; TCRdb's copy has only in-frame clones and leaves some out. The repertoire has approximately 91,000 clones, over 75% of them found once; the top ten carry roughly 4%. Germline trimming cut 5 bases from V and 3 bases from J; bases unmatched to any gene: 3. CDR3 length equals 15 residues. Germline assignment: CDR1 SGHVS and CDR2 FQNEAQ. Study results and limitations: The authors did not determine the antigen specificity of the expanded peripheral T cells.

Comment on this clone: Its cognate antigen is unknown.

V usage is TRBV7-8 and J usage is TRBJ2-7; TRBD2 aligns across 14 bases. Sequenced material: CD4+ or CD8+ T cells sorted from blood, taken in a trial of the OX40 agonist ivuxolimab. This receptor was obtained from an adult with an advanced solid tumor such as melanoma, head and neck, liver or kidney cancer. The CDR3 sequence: CASSRTSGRNYEQYV. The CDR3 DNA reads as TGTGCCAGCAGCAGGACTAGCGGGAGGAACTACGAGCAGTACGTC.